The next 13 T cell receptor beta chains were all read from a single sample in a study of Ad26.COV2.S vaccination and SARS-CoV-2 variants listed by TCRdb under 2021. The library was built by means of the immunoSEQ multiplex PCR assay. TCRdb re-hosts the immuneACCESS table, in-frame sequences only. Its copies lack some clones; in the studies checked, an unresolved V gene accounts for under half of them, and the cause for the rest is not known. Within this sample are about 400,000 clones, with around 85% of them counted one time only. The leading ten clones occupy 3% to 4.5% of the sample. Per the publication, the treatment or condition label means: 19 received Ad26.COV2.S at low or high dose, single or two shots; 5 received placebo; per-sample allocation not given. For vaccine and placebo recipients, the sequenced repertoires came from samples collected on day 63 after the first injection. Source: peripheral blood, taken in a trial of Ad26.COV2.S vaccine versus placebo. The receptors stem from a person between 18 and 65 years old who received the Ad26.COV2.S COVID-19 vaccine or a placebo.

CDR3 residues: CASSLEGSTDTQYF. The DNA of the CDR3 is TGTGCCAGCAGCCTCGAAGGGAGCACAGATACGCAGTATTTT. This rearrangement joins TRBV6-2 or TRBV6-3 to TRBJ2-3; D call uncertain. The CDR3 has 14 residues. V lost 6 bases and J 0 bases, leaving 10 bases between the germline ends. Germline V gene lookup returns CDR1 MNHEY and CDR2 SVGEGT.

This clone has just a few counts. The chain recombines TRBV6-2 or TRBV6-3 with TRBJ2-7, with D perhaps matching TRBD1 or TRBD2 (5 bases each). Trimming removed 6 bases at V and 2 bases at J, with 14 bases between. This CDR3 comprises 14 residues. Germline V lookup: CDR1 MNHEY, CDR2 SVGEGT. The CDR3 DNA sequence: TGTGCCAGCAGCCACAGGCAGGGAGCCTACGAGCAGTACTTC. Translated, it gives CASSHRQGAYEQYF.

The chain links TRBV11-1 to TRBJ2-2, with 8 bases identical to TRBD1. The CDR3 totals 16 residues. Germline V gives CDR1 SGHAT, CDR2 FQDESV (reference sequence). The trim removed 5 bases at V and 4 bases at J, leaving 9 bases unmatched. The CDR3, as DNA: TGTGCCAGCAGCCCGGCCCAGGGGGCGAGCACCGGGGAGCTGTTTTTT. Residues: CASSPAQGASTGELFF.

This clone has more than one count but fewer than ten. The chain employs TRBV29-1 and TRBJ1-2; D unresolved. Germline lookup yields CDR1 SQVTM and CDR2 ANQGSEA. The V end was cut by 8 bases, the J end by 1 base, with 17 bases between. The CDR3 is 14 residues long. The CDR3 DNA is TGCAGCTCATGGGGTGGAGAGCTTAACTATGGCTACACCTTC. This encodes CSSWGGELNYGYTF. Filled out from reference TRBV29-1 and TRBJ1-2, the complete variable domain reads SAVISQKPSRDICQRGTSLTIQCQVDSQVTMMFWYRQQPGQSLTLIATANQGSEATYESGFVIDKFPISRPNLTFSTLTVSNMSPEDSSIYLCSSWGGELNYGYTFGSGTRLTVV.

This clone was observed a single time. The rearrangement uses TRBV4-1 and TRBJ2-7, with D possibly TRBD1 on 5 matching bases. Trimming left V 0 bases short and J 4 bases short, with 13 bases between. Germline loops: CDR1 MGHRA, CDR2 YSYEKL. The CDR3 is 15 residues long. CDR3 in DNA: TGCGCCAGCAGCCAAGAGGGGCAGGCCCGTTACGAGCAGTACTTC. It encodes CASSQEGQARYEQYF.

This chain uses TRBV19 with TRBJ2-2; 8 bases agree with TRBD1. The CDR3 totals 15 residues. Trimming removed 6 bases from V and 5 bases from J; junction bases left unmatched: 8. Germline CDR1 reads LNHDA; CDR2 reads SQIVND (reference sequence). CDR3 nucleotide sequence: TGTGCCAGTAGCCCTATTGACAGGGGTACCGGGGAGCTGTTTTTT. Translated, it gives CASSPIDRGTGELFF.

The rearrangement joins TRBV24-1 to TRBJ2-1; TRBD2 aligns across 7 bases. CDR1 and CDR2 (germline): KGHDR, SFDVKD. V shed 3 bases, J shed 7 bases, and the junction held 11 bases outside the gene matches. This CDR3 has 16 amino acids. The CDR3 DNA follows: TGTGCCACCAGTGATCGAGGACATGCCGGGGGGAATGAGCAGTTCTTC. Translated: CATSDRGHAGGNEQFF.

The CDR3 bases are TGTGCCAGCAGCTTGGGACAGGGGGCGCCTAACTATGGCTACACCTTC. This sequence encodes CASSLGQGAPNYGYTF. The chain combines TRBV5-4 with TRBJ1-2; 10 positions match TRBD1. Germline CDR1 reads SGHNT; CDR2 reads YYREEE (reference sequence). Trimming took 0 bases from V and 0 from J; bases not matched to a gene: 2. The CDR3 has 16 residues.

The CDR3 reads CASSVDGVGSGFNEQFF. CDR3 sequence (DNA): TGTGCCAGCAGCGTAGATGGGGTTGGTAGCGGATTCAATGAGCAGTTCTTC. The chain joins TRBV9 to TRBJ2-1, with D possibly being TRBD2 (6 bases). The CDR3 totals 17 residues. The V and J ends lost 0 bases and 6 bases respectively, with 19 bases between them. Per the germline V gene, CDR1 is SGDLS and CDR2 is YYNGEE.

The V and J genes are TRBV29-1 and TRBJ1-1; D unresolved. This CDR3 contains 14 residues. With 3 bases removed from V and 0 bases from J, the gap between germline ends came to 11 bases. In germline, CDR1 is SQVTM, CDR2 ANQGSEA. For the CDR3, the DNA is TGCAGCGTTGAGCCGCAGACTTTGAACACTGAAGCTTTCTTT. This codes for CSVEPQTLNTEAFF.

The chain has TRBV15 and TRBJ2-1; tentative D call: TRBD1 (5 bases). This CDR3 has 14 amino acids. With 1 base removed from V and 6 bases from J, the gap between germline ends came to 10 bases. Germline CDR1 and CDR2: LNHNV and YYDKDF (reference sequence). Here the CDR3 DNA reads TGTGCCACCAGCAGAGCCAGGGAACTCAATGAGCAGTTCTTC. Its translation: CATSRARELNEQFF.

The rearrangement links TRBV7-6 to TRBJ2-7; 10 bases align to TRBD1. Trimming at V came to 0 bases and at J to 1 base, leaving 0 bases not matched to a gene. The germline V gene has CDR1 SGHVS and CDR2 FNYEAQ. The CDR3 is made up of 15 amino acids. The CDR3 protein is CASSLADRGSYEQYF. The CDR3 DNA reads as TGTGCCAGCAGCTTAGCGGACAGGGGGTCCTACGAGCAGTACTTC. Complete variable domain (other parts from reference TRBV7-6 and TRBJ2-7): GAGVSQSPRYKVTKRGQDVALRCDPISGHVSLYWYRQALGQGPEFLTYFNYEAQQDKSGLPNDRFSAERPEGSISTLTIQRTEQRDSAMYRCASSLADRGSYEQYFGPGTRLTVT.

The chain is built from TRBV5-1 and TRBJ2-7; a weak D match, TRBD1 (7 bases). Trimming took 2 bases from V and 3 from J, leaving 21 bases between them. CDR1 SGHRS and CDR2 YFSETQ come from the germline V gene. The CDR3 is made up of 17 amino acids. The CDR3 reads CASSFYSRTGGVYEQYF. For the CDR3, the DNA is TGCGCCAGCAGCTTCTACTCTCGGACAGGAGGGGTCTACGAGCAGTACTTC.